Listed below are T cell receptor beta chains from one sample, sequenced in a study of monozygotic twins with cystic fibrosis. Clones were sequenced by immunoSEQ multiplex PCR, and TCRdb holds only the in-frame ones, with some missing. The sample has about 14,000 clones; 75% to 90% are singletons. Sequencing input: blood. The receptors were sampled from a boy younger than 18 with cystic fibrosis. Each CDR3 is given with its conserved first and last residue. The D gene is left open where the match is weak. The size of a clone is reported for some rows only, either as once, few or many, or as a class for expanded clones.

cdr3_aa | v_call | clone_size | d_call | j_call | cdr3_length
CASSREIGRRSGNTIYF | TRBV4-1 | - | - | TRBJ1-3 | 17
CASSLTGGEHEQFF | TRBV7-6 | - | TRBD2 | TRBJ2-1 | 14
CASSLGTVNTGELFF | TRBV6-6 | - | TRBD1 | TRBJ2-2 | 15
CASSLGIHDNEQFF | TRBV7-8 | - | - | TRBJ2-1 | 14
CASSYELTAGNTIYF | TRBV6-5 | - | - | TRBJ1-3 | 15
CASTLIRTGLKGYTF | TRBV2 | once | TRBD1 | TRBJ1-2 | 15
CAISERTESYNEQFF | TRBV10-3 | - | - | TRBJ2-1 | 15
CSVEDRDRDYEQYF | TRBV29-1 | - | TRBD1 | TRBJ2-7 | 14
CASSLVDYQYNEQFF | TRBV5-4 | - | - | TRBJ2-1 | 15
CASSPGTSTDTQYF | TRBV5-1 | - | - | TRBJ2-3 | 14
CASSPGSVHSGYTF | TRBV14 | - | - | TRBJ1-2 | 14
CASSSRRGYTF | TRBV5-4 | few | - | TRBJ1-2 | 11
CASSHRWASGGESTDTQYF | TRBV4-2 | - | TRBD2 | TRBJ2-3 | 19
CASSLPGSRNYGYTF | TRBV5-1 | - | - | TRBJ1-2 | 15
CASSDSMNREANTGELFF | TRBV6-4 | - | - | TRBJ2-2 | 18
CASSLFGSEQYF | TRBV7-2 | - | - | TRBJ2-7 | 12
CASSEKTSKGTQYF | TRBV25-1 | - | TRBD2 | TRBJ2-3 | 14
CASSESSGAYEQYF | TRBV9 | - | TRBD2 | TRBJ2-7 | 14
CASSIPGTSISGANVLTF | TRBV28 | - | TRBD2 | TRBJ2-6 | 18
CASSLNGMGSPNTEAFF | TRBV11-2 | - | - | TRBJ1-1 | 17
CANRGGTYQETQYF | TRBV2 | - | TRBD2 | TRBJ2-5 | 14
CASSTGPGGRKKLFF | TRBV2 | - | - | TRBJ1-4 | 15
CASSEGDRDTGELFF | TRBV25-1 | - | TRBD1 | TRBJ2-2 | 15
CASSRGTGVTGELFF | TRBV25-1 | once | TRBD1 | TRBJ2-2 | 15
CASSPTGGTTEAFF | TRBV6-5 | - | - | TRBJ1-1 | 14
CASSQDNADTQYF | TRBV14 | - | - | TRBJ2-3 | 13
CASRAIDKGETQYF | TRBV2 | - | - | TRBJ2-5 | 14
CASSGTSGGYNEQFF | TRBV25-1 | - | TRBD2 | TRBJ2-1 | 15
CASSPTPKNVYATNEKLFF | TRBV4-2 | - | - | TRBJ1-4 | 19